The source of this TCR beta chain is a study of regulatory T cells in long-lasting Graves disease. Regarding time point: persistent/refractory GD, antithyroid drugs over 5 years with positive TRAb. Isolated PBMC RNA provided the starting material for the TCR library. Study-level points and caveats: Persistent disease showed a preference for TRBV28, TRBJ1-2 and TRBJ2-5.

In building TCR beta libraries, iRepertoire HTBI primers were used together with Arm-PCR of CDR3 regions. TCRdb called the multiplex PCR reads again in MiXCR, with one record for every CDR3 protein. Among more than 350,000 distinct CDR3 sequences listed, around 23% were seen once. This CDR3 is 13 amino acids long. Between the trimmed V and J ends, which lost 2 bases and 2 bases, there was a span of 6 bases. Germline V CDR1 and CDR2: SGHTA, FQGNSA. Notes on this clonotype: The antigen is undetermined. This likely came from a read error, as a far larger clone is one base away. It is likely a read error, because the conserved phenylalanine at the end of the CDR3 is missing.

The rearrangement uses TRBV7-2 and TRBJ1-1; no definite D call. The origin of this receptor is a female donor with Graves disease. The material sequenced was peripheral blood mononuclear cells (PBMCs), taken when the disease was refractory, from a patient treated with antithyroid drugs. The CDR3 loop is CASSLSVNTEAFS. The DNA for the CDR3 is TGTGCCAGCAGCTTATCGGTAAACACTGAAGCTTTCTCT.